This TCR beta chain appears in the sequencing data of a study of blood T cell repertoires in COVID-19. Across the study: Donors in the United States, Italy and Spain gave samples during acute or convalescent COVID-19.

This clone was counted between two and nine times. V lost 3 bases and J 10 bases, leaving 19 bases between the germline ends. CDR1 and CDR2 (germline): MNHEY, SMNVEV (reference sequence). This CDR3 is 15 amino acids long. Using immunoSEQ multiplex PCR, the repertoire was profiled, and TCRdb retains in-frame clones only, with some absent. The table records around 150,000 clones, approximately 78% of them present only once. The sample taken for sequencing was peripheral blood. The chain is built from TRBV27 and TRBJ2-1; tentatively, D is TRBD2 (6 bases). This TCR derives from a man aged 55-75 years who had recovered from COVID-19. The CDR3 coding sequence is TGTGCCAGCAGTTTTGGGACTCCAGACAACTGGGAGCAGTTCTTC. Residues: CASSFGTPDNWEQFF.